This TCR beta chain came from a study of blood T cell repertoires in COVID-19. About the study: Sample material is recorded as cDNA or gDNA derived from T cells, B-cell-depleted T cells, or PBMCs.

The germline CDR1 and CDR2 sequences are SGHKS and YYEKEE (reference sequence). With 2 bases clipped from V and 6 bases from J, the junction kept 1 base outside the gene matches. The CDR3 totals 14 residues. The repertoire was sequenced with immunoSEQ multiplex PCR; TCRdb's copy has only in-frame clones and lacks some. The table records over 60,000 clones, 60% to 85% of them present only once. This clone was picked up a small number of times. This chain links TRBV5-5 with TRBJ1-4, with 10 bases matching TRBD1. Sequencing used peripheral blood. This clonotype originated in a woman older than 75 with acute or convalescent COVID-19. CDR3 in DNA: TGTGCCAGCAGCTTTGGGACAGGGGATGAAAAACTGTTTTTT. Translating gives CASSFGTGDEKLFF.